The T cell receptor beta chain described here comes from a study of sequential checkpoint blockade in melanoma. TCRdb's copy holds only in-frame clones and misses some; the assay was immunoSEQ multiplex PCR. The table includes about 10,000 clones, under 25% detected once. V lost 0 bases and J lost 6; bases outside the gene matches: 7. This CDR3 is 15 amino acids long. The germline CDR1 and CDR2 sequences are MNHGY and SAAAGT. The treatment here: randomized to nivolumab then ipilimumab (arm A) or the reverse (arm B). This TCR was sampled from a human donor with melanoma. Sequencing used tumor tissue (inferred from file names), obtained from a patient given nivolumab and ipilimumab in sequence. J is TRBJ1-1 and V is TRBV6-8; the match to TRBD1 covers 7 bases. The CDR3 sequence is CASSYSGAGGSEAFF. In DNA, the CDR3 is TGTGCCAGCAGTTACTCTGGGGCAGGGGGTTCTGAAGCTTTCTTT.